This T cell receptor beta chain was identified in a study of identical twins. General observations from the study: Twin sharing of out-of-frame TCR alpha was underestimated by models in monozygotic pairs. The abundant beta clonotypes from cord blood had fewer insertions, and memory repertoires had none of this.

With no exceptions, donors were healthy Caucasians. A universal primer site was added by template switching, and unique molecular identifiers were carried by the cDNA. One entry per CDR3 protein, called by TCRdb with MiXCR from the 5' RACE reads. The data contain 350,000 to 600,000 distinct CDR3 sequences, 14% of them seen just once; the ten biggest clones take up about 0.54%. As concerns this clonotype: The antigen is unknown.

These same records also appear under a second study, on yellow fever vaccine responses in identical twins.

This sequence originates from a woman under 30 in good health. Sequenced input: CD4+ T cells sorted from blood.

The CDR3: CSSSRGMSYEQYF. The CDR3 DNA sequence: TGCAGTTCCTCCCGGGGGATGTCCTACGAGCAGTACTTC. The chain links TRBV20-1 to TRBJ2-7, with D possibly being TRBD2 (6 bases). Germline V CDR1 and CDR2: DFQATT, SNEGSKA (reference sequence). Trimming cost V 8 bases and J 1 base, with 15 bases left between them. CDR3 length: 13 amino acids.